The clone carrying this TCR beta chain was recorded many times. What it binds is not known. Germline V gene lookup returns CDR1 KGHSH and CDR2 LQKENI. V gave up 2 bases and J gave up 11 bases, with 22 bases separating them. There are 15 residues in the CDR3. Library preparation for TCR beta used quantitative 5'-RACE with molecular barcodes. MiXCR, applied by TCRdb to the 5' RACE reads, yields one record per CDR3 protein. Of 500,000 or so distinct CDR3 sequences listed, roughly 5.3% are singletons. These data are taken from a study of CD8 T cells in ankylosing spondylitis. Points from the study as a whole: Significant enrichment of disease-linked clones was reportedly seen in matched ankylosing spondylitis synovial fluid. A subset of motif variants has previously been described in the synovial fluid and blood of reactive arthritis. Clones linked to disease, bearing a CD8+ phenotype, were relatively rare in peripheral blood. Characteristic of ankylosing spondylitis blood, it appeared, was a TCR beta motif comprising about eight highly homologous variants.

The TCR sequence derives from a male donor with ankylosing spondylitis. The V and J genes are TRBV18 and TRBJ2-7; D gene ambiguous. The material sequenced was blood, either unsorted or a sorted T cell fraction (not recorded which). CDR3 in amino acids: CASSPIMTAPTLEYF. Written as DNA, the CDR3 is TGTGCCAGCTCACCAATAATGACTGCGCCAACTCTGGAGTACTTC. The whole variable domain, remainder taken from reference TRBV18 and TRBJ2-7, is NAGVMQNPRHLVRRRGQEARLRCSPMKGHSHVYWYRQLPEEGLKFMVYLQKENIIDESGMPKERFSAEFPKEGPSILRIQQVVRGDSAAYFCASSPIMTAPTLEYFGPGTRLTVT.